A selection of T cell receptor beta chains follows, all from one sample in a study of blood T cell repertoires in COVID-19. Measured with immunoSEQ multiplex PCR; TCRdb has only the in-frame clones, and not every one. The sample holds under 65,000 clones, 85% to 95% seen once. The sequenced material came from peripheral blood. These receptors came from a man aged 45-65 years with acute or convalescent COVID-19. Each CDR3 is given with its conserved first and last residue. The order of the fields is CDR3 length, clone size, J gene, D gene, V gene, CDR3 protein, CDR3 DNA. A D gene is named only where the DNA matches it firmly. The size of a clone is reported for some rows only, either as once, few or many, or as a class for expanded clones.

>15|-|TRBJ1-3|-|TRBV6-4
CASSFLQGTGNTIYF
TGTGCCAGCAGTTTTTTGCAGGGGACTGGAAACACCATATATTTT
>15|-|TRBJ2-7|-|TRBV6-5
CASSSRRGPTYEQYF
TGTGCCAGCAGTTCCCGGCGGGGGCCAACCTACGAGCAGTACTTC
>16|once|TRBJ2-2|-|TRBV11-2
CASSWSGGTNTGELFF
TGTGCCAGCAGTTGGAGCGGTGGTACGAACACCGGGGAGCTGTTTTTT
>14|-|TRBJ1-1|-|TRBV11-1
CASSPSGGGLGAFF
TGTGCCAGCAGCCCCAGTGGCGGGGGGCTAGGTGCTTTCTTT
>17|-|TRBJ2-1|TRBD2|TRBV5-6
CASSPDVGLAPYNEQFF
TGTGCCAGCAGTCCGGATGTGGGACTAGCGCCCTACAATGAGCAGTTCTTC
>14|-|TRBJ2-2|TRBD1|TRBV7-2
CARAQGAGTGELFF
TGTGCCAGGGCACAGGGGGCAGGCACCGGGGAGCTGTTTTTT
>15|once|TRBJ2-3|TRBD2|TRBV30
CAWSVAGGITDTQYF
TGTGCCTGGAGTGTAGCGGGGGGCATCACAGATACGCAGTATTTT
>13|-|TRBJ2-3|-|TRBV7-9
CASTHGSTDTQYF
TGTGCCAGCACCCACGGTAGCACAGATACGCAGTATTTT
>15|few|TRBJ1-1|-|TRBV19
CASRGAFEAATEAFF
TGTGCCAGTAGAGGGGCATTTGAGGCGGCCACTGAAGCTTTCTTT
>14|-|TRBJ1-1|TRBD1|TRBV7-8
CASSLARGRTEAFF
TGTGCCAGCAGCTTAGCGAGGGGGCGCACTGAAGCTTTCTTT
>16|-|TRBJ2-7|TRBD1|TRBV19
CARTKFGTGRGFEQYF
TGTGCCAGAACAAAATTCGGGACAGGGAGAGGGTTCGAGCAGTACTTC
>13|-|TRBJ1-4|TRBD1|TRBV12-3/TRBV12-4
CASRQNRGRGLFF
TGTGCCAGCAGGCAAAACAGGGGGCGCGGGCTGTTTTTT
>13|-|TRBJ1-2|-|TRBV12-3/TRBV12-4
CASSYRVSYGYTF
TGTGCCAGCAGTTACAGGGTCAGCTATGGCTACACCTTC
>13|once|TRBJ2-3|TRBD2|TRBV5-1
CASSLGGADTQYF
TGCGCCAGCAGCCTGGGGGGGGCAGATACGCAGTATTTT
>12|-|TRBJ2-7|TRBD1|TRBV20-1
CSASRTGGGQYF
TGCAGTGCTAGTCGGACAGGGGGTGGGCAGTACTTC
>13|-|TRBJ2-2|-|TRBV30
CAWNEVETGELFF
TGTGCCTGGAATGAGGTCGAGACCGGGGAGCTGTTTTTT
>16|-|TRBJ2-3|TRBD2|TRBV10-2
CASRRRGLADTDTQYF
TGCGCCAGCAGACGAAGAGGGCTAGCGGATACAGATACGCAGTATTTT
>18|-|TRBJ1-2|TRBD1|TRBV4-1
CASSQGSATGGRTYGYTF
TGCGCCAGCAGCCAAGGAAGCGCGACAGGGGGACGTACCTATGGCTACACCTTC
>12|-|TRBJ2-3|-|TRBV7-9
CASSQITDTQYF
TGTGCCAGCAGCCAAATCACAGATACGCAGTATTTT
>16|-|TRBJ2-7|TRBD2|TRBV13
CASSPPWLAGGYEQYF
TGTGCCAGCAGCCCCCCTTGGCTAGCGGGGGGTTACGAGCAGTACTTC
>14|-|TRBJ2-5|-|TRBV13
CASSLIQGEETQYF
TGTGCCAGCAGCCTAATCCAGGGTGAAGAGACCCAGTACTTC
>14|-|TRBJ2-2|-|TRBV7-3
CASSLGHNTGELFF
TGTGCCAGCAGCTTGGGACACAACACCGGGGAGCTGTTTTTT